This is a list of T cell receptor beta chains from one sample in a study of lymphopenia after photon versus proton radiotherapy. Profiled with immunoSEQ multiplex PCR; TCRdb holds only in-frame clones, not every one. The repertoire holds 150,000 to 200,000 clones, with more than 85% as singletons. This material consisted of peripheral blood, taken from a patient treated with photon-based radiotherapy. Receptor source: a middle-aged man with gastric cancer. CDR3s include the opening cysteine and the closing phenylalanine or tryptophan. Each record gives: D gene, V gene, J gene, clone size, CDR3 DNA, CDR3 protein. D genes are given only for firm matches. Size is stated for part of the rows, as once, few or many counts, or as a class when the clone is expanded.

d_gene: TRBD2
v_gene: TRBV15
j_gene: TRBJ2-7
abundance: .
CDR3nt: TGTGCCACCAGCAGAGATCGGGGGGCGGGAGGCCGCTCCTACGAGCAGTACTTC
CDR3aa: CATSRDRGAGGRSYEQYF

d_gene: TRBD1
v_gene: TRBV18
j_gene: TRBJ2-5
abundance: .
CDR3nt: TGTGCCAGCTCACCACGACAGGGACAAGAGACCCAGTACTTC
CDR3aa: CASSPRQGQETQYF

d_gene: .
v_gene: TRBV12-5
j_gene: TRBJ2-1
abundance: .
CDR3nt: TGTGCTAGTGGTTCCTATTTGAATGAGCAGTTCTTC
CDR3aa: CASGSYLNEQFF

d_gene: .
v_gene: TRBV6-6
j_gene: TRBJ1-1
abundance: .
CDR3nt: TGTGCCAGCATGCCCTTGGGGGCGGGCACTGAAGCTTTCTTT
CDR3aa: CASMPLGAGTEAFF

d_gene: .
v_gene: TRBV10-3
j_gene: TRBJ1-5
abundance: .
CDR3nt: TGTGCCATCAGTGCCGGGGTGGGGGAAGGAGGACAGCCCCAGCATTTT
CDR3aa: CAISAGVGEGGQPQHF

d_gene: .
v_gene: TRBV6-1
j_gene: TRBJ2-7
abundance: .
CDR3nt: TGTGCCAGTACTCGGACCTTGGCAGGCTCCTACGAGCAGTACTTC
CDR3aa: CASTRTLAGSYEQYF

d_gene: TRBD2
v_gene: TRBV9
j_gene: TRBJ2-7
abundance: .
CDR3nt: TGTGCCAGCAGCCATGGGACTAGCGGAGAGCAGTACTTC
CDR3aa: CASSHGTSGEQYF

d_gene: TRBD2
v_gene: TRBV7-9
j_gene: TRBJ2-1
abundance: .
CDR3nt: TGTGCCAGCAGCCGAGAAAGGACTAGCGGTTACAATGAGCAGTTCTTC
CDR3aa: CASSRERTSGYNEQFF

d_gene: TRBD1
v_gene: TRBV10-3
j_gene: TRBJ1-1
abundance: .
CDR3nt: TGTGCCATCAGTGAGCCGGGACAGGGTAACACTGAAGCTTTCTTT
CDR3aa: CAISEPGQGNTEAFF

d_gene: .
v_gene: TRBV9
j_gene: TRBJ2-5
abundance: .
CDR3nt: TGTGCCAGCAGCGTAAGGCCCCCCGGGACCCAGTACTTC
CDR3aa: CASSVRPPGTQYF

d_gene: .
v_gene: TRBV5-4
j_gene: TRBJ2-3
abundance: few
CDR3nt: TGTGCCAGCAGCGTGACAGACACAGATACGCAGTATTTT
CDR3aa: CASSVTDTDTQYF

d_gene: .
v_gene: TRBV6-1
j_gene: TRBJ1-2
abundance: .
CDR3nt: TGTGCCAGCTTTGGCACTTCCACCTCTCGATATGGCTACACCTTC
CDR3aa: CASFGTSTSRYGYTF

d_gene: TRBD2
v_gene: TRBV10-1
j_gene: TRBJ2-3
abundance: .
CDR3nt: TGCGCCAGCAGTTCTAGCGGGAGGGCCGGGATAGATACGCAGTATTTT
CDR3aa: CASSSSGRAGIDTQYF

d_gene: .
v_gene: TRBV27
j_gene: TRBJ2-5
abundance: .
CDR3nt: TGTGCCAGCAGTTTGGTAGCGTTAGGAGAGACCCAGTACTTC
CDR3aa: CASSLVALGETQYF

d_gene: TRBD1
v_gene: TRBV15
j_gene: TRBJ2-2
abundance: .
CDR3nt: TGTGCCACCAGCAGAGCACCGGGACAGACGAACACCGGGGAGCTGTTTTTT
CDR3aa: CATSRAPGQTNTGELFF

d_gene: .
v_gene: TRBV2
j_gene: TRBJ1-5
abundance: .
CDR3nt: TGTGCCAGCAGAGGAATCAATCAGCCCCAGCATTTT
CDR3aa: CASRGINQPQHF

d_gene: .
v_gene: TRBV27
j_gene: TRBJ2-2
abundance: few
CDR3nt: TGTGCCAGCAGTTTATATTCGGGGGACAGCAACACCGGGGAGCTGTTTTTT
CDR3aa: CASSLYSGDSNTGELFF

d_gene: .
v_gene: TRBV15
j_gene: TRBJ2-1
abundance: .
CDR3nt: TGTGCCACCAGCAACCCTCCCTACAATGAGCAGTTCTTC
CDR3aa: CATSNPPYNEQFF

d_gene: TRBD1
v_gene: TRBV7-2
j_gene: TRBJ2-4
abundance: .
CDR3nt: TGTGCCAGCAGCGCCCCGACAGGGGCCAAAAACATTCAGTACTTC
CDR3aa: CASSAPTGAKNIQYF

d_gene: .
v_gene: TRBV19
j_gene: TRBJ1-1
abundance: .
CDR3nt: TGTGCCATCGGGCCCCGGGGGCGCACTGAAGCTTTCTTT
CDR3aa: CAIGPRGRTEAFF

d_gene: TRBD2
v_gene: TRBV9
j_gene: TRBJ2-1
abundance: .
CDR3nt: TGTGCCAGCAGCGGACTAGCGGCCTCTTACAATGAGCAGTTCTTC
CDR3aa: CASSGLAASYNEQFF

d_gene: .
v_gene: TRBV7-3
j_gene: TRBJ2-3
abundance: once
CDR3nt: TGTGCCAGCAGCCCCCAGGGATCAGATACGCAGTATTTT
CDR3aa: CASSPQGSDTQYF

d_gene: .
v_gene: TRBV7-8
j_gene: TRBJ2-7
abundance: .
CDR3nt: TGTGCCAGCAGCCTGGGGTCCTACGAGCAGTACTTC
CDR3aa: CASSLGSYEQYF

d_gene: TRBD2
v_gene: TRBV10-3
j_gene: TRBJ2-5
abundance: .
CDR3nt: TGTGCCATCGGGAGGAGCGGGAGGGAAGAGACCCAGTACTTC
CDR3aa: CAIGRSGREETQYF

d_gene: .
v_gene: TRBV21-1
j_gene: TRBJ2-5
abundance: .
CDR3nt: TGTGCCAGCATCGGAATCTGGACAGGGTGGGAGACCCAGTACTTC
CDR3aa: CASIGIWTGWETQYF

d_gene: TRBD1
v_gene: TRBV27
j_gene: TRBJ1-1
abundance: .
CDR3nt: TGTGCCAGCAGTTCAGGGACAGGGGTGCTGGGCACTGAAGCTTTCTTT
CDR3aa: CASSSGTGVLGTEAFF

d_gene: .
v_gene: TRBV25-1
j_gene: TRBJ2-2
abundance: .
CDR3nt: TGTGCCAGCAGTGAGCTGGTGATTTCGAACACCGGGGAGCTGTTTTTT
CDR3aa: CASSELVISNTGELFF

d_gene: .
v_gene: TRBV11-2
j_gene: TRBJ2-3
abundance: .
CDR3nt: TGTGCCAGCAGCTTAGATTTCAGGGGCTCGAATACAGATACGCAGTATTTT
CDR3aa: CASSLDFRGSNTDTQYF

d_gene: TRBD2
v_gene: TRBV9
j_gene: TRBJ2-1
abundance: .
CDR3nt: TGTGCCAGCAGCGTAGGTAATAGCGGGAATGAGTTCTTC
CDR3aa: CASSVGNSGNEFF

d_gene: TRBD1
v_gene: TRBV18
j_gene: TRBJ1-2
abundance: .
CDR3nt: TGTGCCAGCTCAGCGGGACAGGGGGCTCGTGGCTACACCTTC
CDR3aa: CASSAGQGARGYTF

d_gene: .
v_gene: TRBV7-9
j_gene: TRBJ1-1
abundance: .
CDR3nt: TGTGCCAGCAGTGGGCTGAACACTGAAGCTTTCTTT
CDR3aa: CASSGLNTEAFF

d_gene: .
v_gene: TRBV5-1
j_gene: TRBJ2-2
abundance: .
CDR3nt: TGCGCCAGCAGCTTGGCGACAGGCGGCGGCGGGGAGCTGTTTTTT
CDR3aa: CASSLATGGGGELFF

d_gene: TRBD1
v_gene: TRBV5-1
j_gene: TRBJ2-7
abundance: once
CDR3nt: TGCGCCAGCAGCATGCGACAGGGGTACTACGAGCAGTACTTC
CDR3aa: CASSMRQGYYEQYF

d_gene: .
v_gene: TRBV27
j_gene: TRBJ2-6
abundance: .
CDR3nt: TGTGCCAGCAGAGCCATAGAGGGATCTGGGGCCAACGTCCTGACTTTC
CDR3aa: CASRAIEGSGANVLTF

d_gene: .
v_gene: TRBV28
j_gene: TRBJ2-7
abundance: .
CDR3nt: TGTGCCAGCAGTTTACAGGGCGGGCTCTACGAGCAGTACTTC
CDR3aa: CASSLQGGLYEQYF

d_gene: .
v_gene: TRBV5-8
j_gene: TRBJ1-2
abundance: once
CDR3nt: TGTGCCAGCAGCAGCCGGGGACGGGACTATGGCTACACCTTC
CDR3aa: CASSSRGRDYGYTF

d_gene: .
v_gene: TRBV6-1
j_gene: TRBJ2-5
abundance: once
CDR3nt: TGTGCCAGCAGCCCAAGGGGGGAGAAAGGAGAGACCCAGTACTTC
CDR3aa: CASSPRGEKGETQYF

d_gene: .
v_gene: TRBV27
j_gene: TRBJ2-3
abundance: once
CDR3nt: TGTGCCAGCAGTTGGGGGAGGTACACAGATACGCAGTATTTT
CDR3aa: CASSWGRYTDTQYF